This TCR beta chain was profiled in a study of pediatric ulcerative colitis. Measured with immunoSEQ multiplex PCR; TCRdb has only the in-frame clones, and not every one. The repertoire has some 10,000 clones, 82% of them found once; the top ten carry about 3.9%. V gave up 6 bases and J gave up 3 bases, with 12 bases separating them. CDR1 and CDR2 from the germline V gene are MNHNS and SASEGT. The CDR3 is 15 amino acids. During colonoscopy, one to two rectal pinch biopsies were collected. The gene calls are TRBV6-1 and TRBJ2-6; weak D call: TRBD1 (6 bases). The sample was gut tissue. This receptor was identified in a girl between 5 and 17 years old who was a control in a study of pediatric ulcerative colitis. The chain's CDR3 is CASSPVRGGANVLTF. As DNA, the CDR3 is TGTGCCAGCAGCCCGGTCAGGGGTGGGGCCAACGTCCTGACTTTC.